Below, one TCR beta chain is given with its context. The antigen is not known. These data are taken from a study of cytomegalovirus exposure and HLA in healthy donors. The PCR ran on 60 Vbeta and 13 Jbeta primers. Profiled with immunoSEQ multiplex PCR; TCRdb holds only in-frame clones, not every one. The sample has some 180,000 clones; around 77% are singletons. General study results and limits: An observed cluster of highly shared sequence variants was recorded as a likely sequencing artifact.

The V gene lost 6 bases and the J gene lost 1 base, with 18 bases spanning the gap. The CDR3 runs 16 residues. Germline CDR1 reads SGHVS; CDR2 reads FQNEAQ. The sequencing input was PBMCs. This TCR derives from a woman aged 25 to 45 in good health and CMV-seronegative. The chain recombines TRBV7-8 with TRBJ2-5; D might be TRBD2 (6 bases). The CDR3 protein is CASRGRLRGFQETQYF. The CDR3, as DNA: TGTGCCAGCAGGGGGCGTTTGCGGGGCTTCCAAGAGACCCAGTACTTC.